One sample yielded the 4 T cell receptor beta chains listed below, sequenced in a study of long-term antiretroviral therapy in people with HIV. Survey-level resolution applied to immunoSEQ assay v3.0. Clones were read by immunoSEQ multiplex PCR, and TCRdb kept only the in-frame ones, dropping some. The table records 15,000 to 20,000 clones, approximately 79% of them present only once. The sample in question was unsorted PBMCs, obtained at the start of antiretroviral therapy. These receptors all stem from a man under 40 with HIV.

The chain uses TRBV5-4 and TRBJ2-5; D remains ambiguous. V was pared by 4 bases and J by 3 bases, with 10 bases between. In germline, CDR1 is SGHNT, CDR2 YYREEE (reference sequence). CDR3 size: 13 residues. The CDR3 protein is CASSTHWEETQYF. The CDR3 DNA reads as TGTGCCAGCAGCACACACTGGGAAGAGACCCAGTACTTC.

The V gene is TRBV29-1, the J gene TRBJ1-2; D not certain. This CDR3 has 15 residues. Germline V gene data show CDR1 as SQVTM and CDR2 as ANQGSEA. V was clipped by 2 bases and J by 8 bases, with 21 bases between them. Here the CDR3 DNA reads TGCAGCGTTGAAAACCCCGCGCAGCCCGGGGTAGGCTACACCTTC. As protein: CSVENPAQPGVGYTF.

Remarks on this clone: One end of the junction fails to match germline, which may point to a read error. The J gene is TRBJ1-5, the V gene TRBV4-2; 9 bases are a match to TRBD1. The CDR3 has 14 amino acids. Germline V gene data show CDR1 as LGHNA and CDR2 as YNFKEQ. DNA of the CDR3: TGTGCCAGCAGCTTAACAGGGGGCAACCAGCCCCAGCATTTT. It specifies CASSLTGGNQPQHF.

This clone was detected once. As DNA, the CDR3 is TGCGCCAGCAGCGAATTGACAGGGCTGGCATACGAGCAGTACTTC. Amino acid sequence: CASSELTGLAYEQYF. The chain combines TRBV4-1 with TRBJ2-7; 7 nucleotides line up with TRBD1. V was clipped by 5 bases and J by 4 bases; unmatched bases: 11. Looked up from germline, CDR1 is MGHRA and CDR2 is YSYEKL. The CDR3 totals 15 residues.